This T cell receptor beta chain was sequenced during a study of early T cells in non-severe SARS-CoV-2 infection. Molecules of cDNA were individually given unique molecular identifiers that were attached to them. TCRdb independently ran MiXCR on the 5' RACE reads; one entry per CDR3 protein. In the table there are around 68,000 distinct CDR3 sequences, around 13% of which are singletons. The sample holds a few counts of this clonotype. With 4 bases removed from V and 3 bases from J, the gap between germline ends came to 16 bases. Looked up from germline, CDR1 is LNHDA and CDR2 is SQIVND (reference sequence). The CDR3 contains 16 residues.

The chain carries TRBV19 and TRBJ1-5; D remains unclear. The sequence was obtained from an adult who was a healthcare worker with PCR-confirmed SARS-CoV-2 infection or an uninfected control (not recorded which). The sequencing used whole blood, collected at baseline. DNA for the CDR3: TGTGCCAGTAGTACTCTGCGCGGCAAGTCCAATCAGCCCCAGCATTTT. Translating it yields CASSTLRGKSNQPQHF.